The rows below give T cell receptor beta chains drawn from one sample of a study of cytotoxic CD8 clonotypes in ibrutinib-treated CLL. Data came from immunoSEQ multiplex PCR; TCRdb stores just in-frame clones and leaves some out. The sample has tens of thousands of clones; around 79% are singletons. The specimen was PBMCs, collected before ibrutinib treatment. These receptors originate from a human donor with chronic lymphocytic leukemia. CDR3s include the opening cysteine and the closing phenylalanine or tryptophan. The D gene is left open where the match is weak.

CDR3: CASSFGLAGGRGETQYF; D: TRBD2; V: TRBV27; J: TRBJ2-5
CDR3: CAVYRETGSLSNQPQHF; D: TRBD1; V: TRBV19; J: TRBJ1-5
CDR3: CASSLTGSGRADTQYF; D: TRBD2; V: TRBV5-4; J: TRBJ2-3
CDR3: CASSSRDRGHQPQHF; D: TRBD1; V: TRBV7-9; J: TRBJ1-5
CDR3: CASSPGLAGKTDTQYF; D: TRBD2; V: TRBV14; J: TRBJ2-3
CDR3: CASSSWTSDEQYF; D: TRBD2; V: TRBV5-4; J: TRBJ2-7
CDR3: CASSQQQGAGSYEQYF; D: TRBD1; V: TRBV4-1; J: TRBJ2-7
CDR3: CASSPRRQGPGNTIYF; D: TRBD1; V: TRBV13; J: TRBJ1-3
CDR3: CASSQDQGRRGGLDEQYF; D: TRBD2; V: TRBV4-2; J: TRBJ2-7
CDR3: CASSSGAFSNQPQHF; D: .; V: TRBV7-9; J: TRBJ1-5
CDR3: CASRAVGGAYTEAFF; D: .; V: TRBV28; J: TRBJ1-1
CDR3: CASSYRDSARGELFF; D: .; V: TRBV27; J: TRBJ2-2
CDR3: CASRARTGVGGEAFF; D: TRBD1; V: TRBV6-5; J: TRBJ1-1
CDR3: CASKMVLALNYEQYF; D: .; V: TRBV6-1; J: TRBJ2-7
CDR3: CASSSRGQETQYF; D: .; V: TRBV7-2; J: TRBJ2-5
CDR3: CASSFPGTDTQYF; D: .; V: TRBV5-5; J: TRBJ2-3
CDR3: CASSLRQGAGNTIYF; D: TRBD1; V: TRBV7-9; J: TRBJ1-3
CDR3: CASSTINTEAFF; D: .; V: TRBV21-1; J: TRBJ1-1
CDR3: CASSPGTSGRGAKNIQYF; D: TRBD2; V: TRBV9; J: TRBJ2-4
CDR3: CASSPRGTVNTEAFF; D: .; V: TRBV11-1; J: TRBJ1-1